This passage covers 28 T cell receptor beta chains from one sample sequenced in a study of blood T cell repertoires in COVID-19. Generated by immunoSEQ multiplex PCR, the TCRdb table keeps only in-frame clones and is missing some. Here the sample spans around 200,000 clones, approximately 90% being singletons. Sequencing used PBMCs or T cells enriched from blood (not recorded which). These receptors were obtained from a woman in her thirties who had recovered from COVID-19.

The chain uses TRBV27 and TRBJ1-6, with D possibly matching TRBD1 (5 bases). The V gene lost 1 base and the J gene lost 7 bases, with 8 bases spanning the gap. The length of the CDR3 is 14 residues. Germline CDR1 reads MNHEY; CDR2 reads SMNVEV (reference sequence). CDR3 in DNA: TGTGCCAGCAGTTTATGGGGGGGAAATTCACCCCTCCACTTT. It translates to CASSLWGGNSPLHF.

J is TRBJ2-7 and V is TRBV7-2; tentatively, D is TRBD1 (6 bases). The germline V gene has CDR1 SGHTA and CDR2 FQGNSA. The CDR3 covers 14 residues. Trimming removed 5 bases at V and 0 bases at J, with 11 bases between. The CDR3 sequence is CASSPRGGSYEQYF. The CDR3 DNA is TGTGCCAGCAGCCCGAGAGGGGGCTCCTACGAGCAGTACTTC.

The rearrangement joins TRBV4-1 to TRBJ2-3; 11 bases map to TRBD2. CDR1 is MGHRA, CDR2 YSYEKL, per germline. Trimming at V came to 0 bases and at J to 0 bases, leaving 5 bases not matched to a gene. The CDR3 is made up of 18 amino acids. CDR3 sequence: CASSQDLSGGASTDTQYF. CDR3 coding DNA: TGCGCCAGCAGCCAAGATCTTAGCGGGGGGGCTAGCACAGATACGCAGTATTTT.

The chain is built from TRBV3-1 (or the pseudogene TRBV3-2) and TRBJ1-1; D call uncertain. Trimming removed 1 base from V and 1 base from J, with 7 bases in between. Germline CDR1 is LGHDT and CDR2 is YNNKEL (reference sequence). The CDR3 totals 14 residues. CDR3 sequence: CASSQGAGNTEAFF. The CDR3 region has the DNA TGTGCCAGCAGCCAAGGGGCGGGGAACACTGAAGCTTTCTTT.

This sequence joins TRBV6-5 and TRBJ2-5; 8 nucleotides align to TRBD1. The CDR3 runs 15 residues. The ends lost 2 bases at V and 3 bases at J; junction bases unmatched: 5. Germline CDR1 reads MNHEY; CDR2 reads SVGAGI. CDR3 sequence (DNA): TGTGCCAGCAGTTACGTTGCAGGGGGCAAAGAGACCCAGTACTTC. Amino acids: CASSYVAGGKETQYF.

The V and J genes are TRBV28 and TRBJ1-5; tentatively, D is TRBD1 (6 bases). Trimming pared 3 bases from V and 2 bases from J, leaving 14 bases between. The CDR3 runs 16 residues. The germline CDR1 and CDR2 sequences are MDHEN and SYDVKM. The CDR3 bases are TGTGCCAGCAGTTTCTTGGGGGCGCAAGGCAATCAGCCCCAGCATTTT. Its translation is CASSFLGAQGNQPQHF.

This clone was detected once. The V and J genes are TRBV25-1 and TRBJ1-2; 10 nucleotides line up with TRBD1. The CDR3 is made up of 15 amino acids. Germline assignment: CDR1 MGHDK and CDR2 SYGVNS. Losses at the gene ends were 3 bases for V and 1 base for J; bases not matched to a gene: 2. CDR3 DNA sequence: TGTGCCAGCAGTGACCGGGACAGGGGTAACTATGGCTACACCTTC. Encoded protein: CASSDRDRGNYGYTF.

The rearrangement links TRBV7-8 to TRBJ2-5; perhaps TRBD1 as D (5 bases). CDR3 length: 16 amino acids. V lost 4 bases and J 1 base, leaving 16 bases between the germline ends. Germline V gene sequence: CDR1 SGHVS, CDR2 FQNEAQ. CDR3 DNA: TGTGCCAGCAGCTCCCAGGGATTATCAGGCCAAGAGACCCAGTACTTC. It yields the protein CASSSQGLSGQETQYF.

V gene TRBV19 combines with J gene TRBJ2-1; TRBD2 matches at 7 bases. There are 13 residues in the CDR3. Germline CDR1 and CDR2: LNHDA and SQIVND (reference sequence). After removal of 5 bases from V and 7 bases from J, the junction contained 5 bases not matched to a gene. The CDR3 bases are TGTGCCAGTAGTTCGGGGGGTTTAAATGAGCAGTTCTTC. This encodes CASSSGGLNEQFF.

The V gene is TRBV19, the J gene TRBJ2-2, with TRBD1 as a possible D gene (6 bases). Germline lookup yields CDR1 LNHDA and CDR2 SQIVND (reference sequence). V lost 7 bases and J lost 4, with 13 bases in between. The CDR3 sequence is 14 residues long. As DNA, the CDR3 is TGTGCCAGTAATCCAACAGGGCCCACCGGGGAGCTGTTTTTT. This sequence encodes CASNPTGPTGELFF.

The chain recombines TRBV7-2 with TRBJ1-6, with a possible D match to TRBD1 (5 bases). Germline CDR1 SGHTA, CDR2 FQGNSA. V lost 0 bases to trimming and J lost 10 bases, with 13 bases between them. There are 15 residues in the CDR3. The CDR3 here is CASSLAPGGESPLHF. DNA of the CDR3: TGTGCCAGCAGCTTAGCTCCCGGGGGAGAGTCACCCCTCCACTTT.

The genes are TRBV3-1 (or the pseudogene TRBV3-2) and TRBJ1-6; 7 bases line up with TRBD1. This CDR3 is 15 amino acids long. Germline loops: CDR1 LGHDT, CDR2 YNNKEL (reference sequence). With 3 bases clipped from V and 10 bases from J, the junction kept 9 bases outside the gene matches. This CDR3 reads CASSHGDREFSPLHF. The CDR3 nucleotides read TGTGCCAGCAGCCACGGCGACAGGGAATTCTCACCCCTCCACTTT.

The V call is TRBV4-3, the J call TRBJ2-7; 9 bases are a match to TRBD1. V was pared by 0 bases and J by 1 base, with 4 bases of the junction left unmatched. This CDR3 has 16 residues. The germline V gene has CDR1 LGHNA and CDR2 YSLEER. The CDR3 DNA sequence: TGCGCCAGCAGCCAAGAATCAGGACAGGGGTCCTACGAGCAGTACTTC. Translating gives CASSQESGQGSYEQYF.

V usage is TRBV7-2 and J usage is TRBJ1-6; D call uncertain. This CDR3 comprises 14 residues. Germline CDR1 is SGHTA and CDR2 is FQGNSA. The germline V and J ends were trimmed by 0 bases and 6 bases, with 6 bases remaining between them. The CDR3 nucleotides read TGTGCCAGCAGCTTAGCGAGTCGTAATTCACCCCTCCACTTT. This codes for CASSLASRNSPLHF. The complete variable domain, with remaining parts taken from reference TRBV7-2 and TRBJ1-6, reads GAGVSQSPSNKVTEKGKDVELRCDPISGHTALYWYRQSLGQGLEFLIYFQGNSAPDKSGLPSDRFSAERTGGSVSTLTIQRTQQEDSAVYLCASSLASRNSPLHFGNGTRLTVT.

The V gene is TRBV7-8, the J gene TRBJ2-6; TRBD1 matches at 7 bases. This CDR3 spans 18 amino acids. Per germline, CDR1 SGHVS and CDR2 FQNEAQ. The junction had 11 bases not matched to a gene; V was cut back by 6 bases and J by 0 bases. CDR3: CASRDRDRATSGANVLTF. The CDR3 DNA reads TGTGCCAGCAGAGACCGGGACAGAGCCACCTCTGGGGCCAACGTCCTGACTTTC.

The rearrangement uses TRBV29-1 and TRBJ2-3, with D possibly being TRBD1 (6 bases). V was clipped by 6 bases and J by 3 bases, with 13 bases between them. This CDR3 is 13 amino acids long. Germline V gene sequence: CDR1 SQVTM, CDR2 ANQGSEA. The CDR3 sequence is CSVVGQPTDTQYF. The CDR3 DNA sequence: TGCAGCGTGGTCGGACAGCCAACAGATACGCAGTATTTT.

The chain is built from TRBV9 and TRBJ2-3; TRBD2 agrees at 8 bases. The ends lost 4 bases at V and 6 bases at J; junction bases unmatched: 13. Per the germline V gene, CDR1 is SGDLS and CDR2 is YYNGEE. The CDR3 is 16 amino acids. CDR3 coding DNA: TGTGCCAGCAGCCCCACCCCCGGGGGGGCCTTGGATACGCAGTATTTT. Its protein is CASSPTPGGALDTQYF.

The chain has TRBV5-6 and TRBJ2-5; TRBD1 aligns across 9 bases. The germline V gene encodes CDR1 SGHDT and CDR2 YYEEEE. The CDR3 runs to 15 residues. Trimming cost V 0 bases and J 5 bases; bases outside gene matches: 5. CDR3 residues: CASSLVDDRGETQYF. The CDR3 DNA sequence: TGTGCCAGCAGCTTGGTCGACGACAGGGGGGAGACCCAGTACTTC. The complete variable domain, with remaining parts taken from reference TRBV5-6 and TRBJ2-5, reads DAGVTQSPTHLIKTRGQQVTLRCSPKSGHDTVSWYQQALGQGPQFIFQYYEEEERQRGNFPDRFSGHQFPNYSSELNVNALLLGDSALYLCASSLVDDRGETQYFGPGTRLLVL.

This clone was found once. The chain has TRBV23-1 and TRBJ2-5, with 9 bases fitting TRBD1. TRBV23-1 is marked as an open reading frame, function uncertain. CDR3 size: 15 residues. The V segment lost 4 bases and the J segment 5 bases; nucleotides outside the gene matches: 8. CDR3 sequence (DNA): TGCGCCAGCAGTCGGGACAGGGATACAGGTGAGACCCAGTACTTC. This translates into CASSRDRDTGETQYF.

The chain recombines TRBV2 with TRBJ1-1, with 7 nucleotides matching TRBD1. The CDR3 extends over 14 amino acids. Trimming took 6 bases from V and 1 from J; bases not matched to a gene: 5. The germline V gene has CDR1 SNHLY and CDR2 FYNNEI. The DNA for the CDR3 is TGTGCCAGCAGGGCCCGGACAGGGAACACTGAAGCTTTCTTT. Its translation is CASRARTGNTEAFF.

This clone has a single count. The chain is built from TRBV4-1 and TRBJ2-7; possible D gene TRBD2, 6 bases. Trimming took 0 bases from V and 4 from J, leaving 16 bases between them. Germline V gene data show CDR1 as MGHRA and CDR2 as YSYEKL. The CDR3 loop spans 16 amino acids. CDR3 nucleotide sequence: TGCGCCAGCAGCCAAGATAAGGCGCGGGATCCATACGAGCAGTACTTC. This encodes CASSQDKARDPYEQYF.

The chain couples TRBV7-2 to TRBJ2-3, with 7 bases aligning to TRBD1. J was trimmed by 0 bases and V by 5 bases; bases with no gene match: 8. The CDR3 covers 16 residues. CDR1 and CDR2 from the germline V gene are SGHTA and FQGNSA. This CDR3 is CASSQGQTSSTDTQYF. In nucleotides, the CDR3 is TGTGCCAGCAGCCAGGGACAGACCTCTAGCACAGATACGCAGTATTTT.

A word on this clone: This same CDR3 is encoded by further DNA sequences in the sample. The chain links TRBV7-2 to TRBJ1-1; maybe TRBD1 (6 bases). V was cut by 6 bases and J by 1 base, with 12 bases left in between. Per germline, CDR1 SGHTA and CDR2 FQGNSA. CDR3 length: 14 amino acids. CDR3 DNA: TGTGCCAGCAGTCTGGACAGATGGAACACTGAAGCTTTCTTT. Translated, it gives CASSLDRWNTEAFF.

This clone has a single count. The J gene is TRBJ2-7, the V gene TRBV7-6; 9 bases agree with TRBD1. The CDR3 covers 14 residues. Germline assignment: CDR1 SGHVS and CDR2 FNYEAQ. J gave up 5 bases and V 2 bases, and 4 bases lay outside the gene matches. The CDR3 is CASSLRQGEDEQYF. The CDR3 nucleotides are TGTGCCAGCAGCTTACGACAGGGGGAAGACGAGCAGTACTTC.

The chain carries TRBV7-3 and TRBJ2-3; 11 nucleotides align to TRBD2. Looked up from germline, CDR1 is SGHTA and CDR2 is FQGTGA. There are 16 residues in the CDR3. The junction had 4 bases not matched to a gene; V was cut back by 2 bases and J by 3 bases. CDR3 coding DNA: TGTGCCAGCAGCTTACCTAGCGGGGGGATAACAGATACGCAGTATTTT. Amino acids: CASSLPSGGITDTQYF.

The rearrangement joins TRBV15 to TRBJ1-3, with a possible D match to TRBD1 (6 bases). Per germline, CDR1 LNHNV and CDR2 YYDKDF (reference sequence). The CDR3 is 16 residues long. Trimming took 0 bases from V and 2 from J, leaving 11 bases between them. The CDR3 is CATSRDYEGAGNTIYF. In nucleotides, the CDR3 is TGTGCCACCAGCAGAGATTATGAGGGGGCTGGAAACACCATATATTTT.

The gene calls are TRBV29-1 and TRBJ1-1; tentative D call: TRBD1 (6 bases). The length of the CDR3 is 13 residues. The germline V gene has CDR1 SQVTM and CDR2 ANQGSEA. Trimming removed 6 bases at V and 1 base at J, with 12 bases between. DNA of the CDR3: TGCAGCGTCCTGACAGGAGCGAACACTGAAGCTTTCTTT. It encodes CSVLTGANTEAFF.

J is TRBJ2-7 and V is TRBV5-4, with D possibly matching TRBD1 (6 bases). CDR3 length equals 13 residues. V dropped 4 bases and J dropped 8 bases, with 16 bases sitting between them. Per the germline V gene, CDR1 is SGHNT and CDR2 is YYREEE (reference sequence). The CDR3 nucleotides are TGTGCCAGCAGCCTGGCTTCAGGGGTTAAGCAGTACTTC. Its protein is CASSLASGVKQYF.